This is a list of T cell receptor beta chains from one sample in a study of spatial heterogeneity in lung cancer. TCRdb fed the 5' RACE reads into MiXCR, producing one record per CDR3 protein. The sample lists about 27,000 distinct CDR3 sequences; 6.9% were seen once. Sample: PBMCs, taken at surgery. These receptors all come from a male donor with early-stage non-small cell lung cancer. CDR3s include the opening cysteine and the closing phenylalanine or tryptophan. A D gene is named only where the DNA matches it firmly. A row's size may be missing; if present it is once, few, many or a size class.

abundance: many; j_gene: TRBJ2-3; d_gene: NA; v_gene: TRBV7-9; CDR3nt: TGTGCCAGCAGCTTAGGCACCAAGCTAGCCACAGATACGCAGTATTTT; CDR3aa: CASSLGTKLATDTQYF
abundance: few; j_gene: TRBJ1-2; d_gene: NA; v_gene: TRBV5-1; CDR3nt: TGCGCCAGCAGCCCCAGCGGCGGACGAGGAGGCTACACCTTC; CDR3aa: CASSPSGGRGGYTF
abundance: many; j_gene: TRBJ1-4; d_gene: NA; v_gene: TRBV28; CDR3nt: TGTGCCAGCAGTCGTTCAGGGGATTTGGGTGAAAAACTGTTTTTT; CDR3aa: CASSRSGDLGEKLFF
abundance: many; j_gene: TRBJ2-2; d_gene: TRBD2; v_gene: TRBV5-1; CDR3nt: TGCGCCAGCAGCCTGAGGACTAGCGGGAGTAACGCCGGGGAGCTGTTTTTT; CDR3aa: CASSLRTSGSNAGELFF
abundance: many; j_gene: TRBJ2-7; d_gene: NA; v_gene: TRBV7-9; CDR3nt: TGTGCCAGCAGCTTAGGAGACAGCTACGAGCAGTACTTC; CDR3aa: CASSLGDSYEQYF
abundance: few; j_gene: TRBJ1-1; d_gene: TRBD1; v_gene: TRBV5-1; CDR3nt: TGCGCCAGCAGGGCCGGGACAGTGAACACTGAAGCTTTCTTT; CDR3aa: CASRAGTVNTEAFF
abundance: many; j_gene: TRBJ2-2; d_gene: NA; v_gene: TRBV11-2; CDR3nt: TGTGCCAGCAAAATTAACACCGGGGAGCTGTTTTTT; CDR3aa: CASKINTGELFF
abundance: NA; j_gene: TRBJ1-5; d_gene: NA; v_gene: TRBV24-1; CDR3nt: TGTGCCACCAGTGATTTTGTTGATCAGCCCCAGCATTTT; CDR3aa: CATSDFVDQPQHF
abundance: many; j_gene: TRBJ2-1; d_gene: NA; v_gene: TRBV2; CDR3nt: TGTGCCAGCAGTGAGGGGAATGAGCAGTTCTTC; CDR3aa: CASSEGNEQFF
abundance: NA; j_gene: TRBJ1-4; d_gene: TRBD1; v_gene: TRBV3-1; CDR3nt: TGTGCCAGCCCCGTCCAGGGGGCGTTTTTACCCGAGAATGAAAAACTGTTTTTT; CDR3aa: CASPVQGAFLPENEKLFF
abundance: NA; j_gene: TRBJ2-3; d_gene: TRBD1; v_gene: TRBV5-1; CDR3nt: TGCGCCAGCAGCCGGGACAGGGGAGGTCCAGATACGCAGTATTTT; CDR3aa: CASSRDRGGPDTQYF
abundance: many; j_gene: TRBJ2-3; d_gene: NA; v_gene: TRBV4-1; CDR3nt: TGCGCCAGCAGCCAAGATACTGGAGGGACTTTAATGTCGGATACGCAGTATTTT; CDR3aa: CASSQDTGGTLMSDTQYF
abundance: few; j_gene: TRBJ1-2; d_gene: NA; v_gene: TRBV12-3/TRBV12-4; CDR3nt: TGTGCCAGCACTACAGGACCTGCTAACTATGGCTACACCTTC; CDR3aa: CASTTGPANYGYTF
abundance: many; j_gene: TRBJ1-3; d_gene: NA; v_gene: TRBV28; CDR3nt: TGTGCCAGCATTGGTATGCGGGACGGCGGCATCACCATATATTTT; CDR3aa: CASIGMRDGGITIYF
abundance: NA; j_gene: TRBJ1-1; d_gene: TRBD1; v_gene: TRBV12-3/TRBV12-4; CDR3nt: TGTGCCAGCAGGCCCGGGACAGGGGGCCGCCTGTACACTGAAGCTTTCTTT; CDR3aa: CASRPGTGGRLYTEAFF
abundance: many; j_gene: TRBJ2-1; d_gene: NA; v_gene: TRBV7-9; CDR3nt: TGTGCCAGCAGCCGCGAAGACAATGAGCAGTTCTTC; CDR3aa: CASSREDNEQFF
abundance: many; j_gene: TRBJ2-2; d_gene: TRBD1; v_gene: TRBV5-1; CDR3nt: TGCGCCAGCAGCCCGAAGCCGGGACAGGGGAGGACCGGGGAGCTGTTTTTT; CDR3aa: CASSPKPGQGRTGELFF
abundance: many; j_gene: TRBJ2-7; d_gene: TRBD1; v_gene: TRBV28; CDR3nt: TGTGCCAGCAGTTCGGGACAGGGGATAACCTACGAGCAGTACTTC; CDR3aa: CASSSGQGITYEQYF
abundance: many; j_gene: TRBJ2-1; d_gene: TRBD1; v_gene: TRBV24-1; CDR3nt: TGTGCCACCAGTGACCAACAGGGGTCCTACAATGAGCAGTTCTTC; CDR3aa: CATSDQQGSYNEQFF
abundance: few; j_gene: TRBJ1-2; d_gene: TRBD1; v_gene: TRBV29-1; CDR3nt: TGCAGCGTCCGCGGACAGGATCTTGGCTTACACACCTTC; CDR3aa: CSVRGQDLGLHTF
abundance: many; j_gene: TRBJ1-2; d_gene: NA; v_gene: TRBV11-2; CDR3nt: TGTGCCTCCGCGGGGATGAACTATGGCTACACCTTC; CDR3aa: CASAGMNYGYTF
abundance: NA; j_gene: TRBJ2-1; d_gene: NA; v_gene: TRBV5-1; CDR3nt: TGCGCCAGCAGCATGACAGGACACTCCTACAATGAGCAGTTCTTC; CDR3aa: CASSMTGHSYNEQFF
abundance: few; j_gene: TRBJ2-5; d_gene: NA; v_gene: TRBV6-5; CDR3nt: TGTGCCAGCAGTTACAACCGGGGACCCCAGTACTTC; CDR3aa: CASSYNRGPQYF
abundance: medium-sized; j_gene: TRBJ1-1; d_gene: NA; v_gene: TRBV29-1; CDR3nt: TGCAGCGCTGGAGTTCCGGGCACTGAAGCTTTCTTT; CDR3aa: CSAGVPGTEAFF
abundance: many; j_gene: TRBJ2-1; d_gene: TRBD1; v_gene: TRBV19; CDR3nt: TGTGCCAGTAGTATGGGACAGGGGGGAGTCAATGAGCAGTTCTTC; CDR3aa: CASSMGQGGVNEQFF
abundance: many; j_gene: TRBJ2-3; d_gene: TRBD2; v_gene: TRBV7-2; CDR3nt: TGTGCCAGCAGCTTAGAGGGGGTAAGCGGGAGAAATACGCAGTATTTT; CDR3aa: CASSLEGVSGRNTQYF
abundance: many; j_gene: TRBJ2-5; d_gene: TRBD2; v_gene: TRBV20-1; CDR3nt: TGCAGTGCTAGAAGAGGTAGCGGGGGACAAGAGACCCAGTACTTC; CDR3aa: CSARRGSGGQETQYF
abundance: few; j_gene: TRBJ2-7; d_gene: NA; v_gene: TRBV27; CDR3nt: TGTGCCAGCAGTTTAAAAGGAAGGGACGAGCAGTACTTC; CDR3aa: CASSLKGRDEQYF
abundance: many; j_gene: TRBJ2-5; d_gene: NA; v_gene: TRBV7-9; CDR3nt: TGTGCCAGTGGGACCCCCAAAGAGACCCAGTACTTC; CDR3aa: CASGTPKETQYF
abundance: few; j_gene: TRBJ2-1; d_gene: NA; v_gene: TRBV20-1; CDR3nt: TGCAGTGCTAGAGATGGTTATGAGCAGTTCTTC; CDR3aa: CSARDGYEQFF
abundance: many; j_gene: TRBJ1-6; d_gene: NA; v_gene: TRBV2; CDR3nt: TGTGCCAGCAGTGGAATAGGGGGGAATTCACCCCTCCACTTT; CDR3aa: CASSGIGGNSPLHF
abundance: medium-sized; j_gene: TRBJ1-2; d_gene: NA; v_gene: TRBV27; CDR3nt: TGTGCCAGCAGTTTCAAGGCGGGAGCGTTTGGTTATGGCTACACCTTC; CDR3aa: CASSFKAGAFGYGYTF
abundance: many; j_gene: TRBJ2-5; d_gene: NA; v_gene: TRBV5-1; CDR3nt: TGCGCCAGCAGCTTGGACAGGGTCGAGACCCAGTACTTC; CDR3aa: CASSLDRVETQYF
abundance: few; j_gene: TRBJ2-3; d_gene: TRBD2; v_gene: TRBV20-1; CDR3nt: TGCAGTGCTGCTGGGACTAGCGGTGGCAGTTATACGCAGTATTTT; CDR3aa: CSAAGTSGGSYTQYF
abundance: many; j_gene: TRBJ2-1; d_gene: NA; v_gene: TRBV7-2; CDR3nt: TGTGCCAGCAGCTTATTAGGATACAATGAGCAGTTCTTC; CDR3aa: CASSLLGYNEQFF
abundance: many; j_gene: TRBJ2-5; d_gene: NA; v_gene: TRBV24-1; CDR3nt: TGTGCCACCAGTGATTTATCGAGAGGGGGAGAGACCCAGTACTTC; CDR3aa: CATSDLSRGGETQYF
abundance: many; j_gene: TRBJ2-1; d_gene: NA; v_gene: TRBV2; CDR3nt: TGTGCCAGCCTCCCCGACAGCCGGAGCTACAATGAGCAGTTCTTC; CDR3aa: CASLPDSRSYNEQFF
abundance: many; j_gene: TRBJ1-1; d_gene: NA; v_gene: TRBV20-1; CDR3nt: TGCAGTGCTAGAGGTCCTCAGGGTAGTACGGCTGAAGCTTTCTTT; CDR3aa: CSARGPQGSTAEAFF
abundance: medium-sized; j_gene: TRBJ1-5; d_gene: TRBD1; v_gene: TRBV12-5; CDR3nt: TGTGCTAGTGGCTGGACAGGGAGCAATCAGCCCCAGCATTTT; CDR3aa: CASGWTGSNQPQHF
abundance: medium-sized; j_gene: TRBJ1-5; d_gene: NA; v_gene: TRBV29-1; CDR3nt: TGCAGCGTGGCGGCAGTCGGCAGCAATCAGCCCCAGCATTTT; CDR3aa: CSVAAVGSNQPQHF
abundance: few; j_gene: TRBJ2-1; d_gene: TRBD2; v_gene: TRBV11-2; CDR3nt: TGTGCCAGCAGGGCGTCCGGGACTAGCGACCCCAATGAGCAGTTCTTC; CDR3aa: CASRASGTSDPNEQFF
abundance: few; j_gene: TRBJ2-6; d_gene: NA; v_gene: TRBV18; CDR3nt: TGTGCCAGCTCAGGGGGAGCCCGACCTGCTGGGGCCAACGTCCTGACTTTC; CDR3aa: CASSGGARPAGANVLTF
abundance: NA; j_gene: TRBJ2-7; d_gene: NA; v_gene: TRBV27; CDR3nt: TGTGCCAGCAGCACACACGGAACCTACGAGCAGTACTTC; CDR3aa: CASSTHGTYEQYF
abundance: NA; j_gene: TRBJ2-2; d_gene: NA; v_gene: TRBV11-1; CDR3nt: TGTGCCAGCAGCTTAGCCCCGGACCCATCGAACACCGGGGAGCTGTTTTTT; CDR3aa: CASSLAPDPSNTGELFF
abundance: many; j_gene: TRBJ1-3; d_gene: NA; v_gene: TRBV5-1; CDR3nt: TGCGCCAGCAGCCAGGGGTTACCTGGAAACACCATATATTTT; CDR3aa: CASSQGLPGNTIYF
abundance: many; j_gene: TRBJ1-5; d_gene: NA; v_gene: TRBV20-1; CDR3nt: TGCAGTGCTAGTCTGGGCAGGGGTCAGCCCCAGCATTTT; CDR3aa: CSASLGRGQPQHF
abundance: few; j_gene: TRBJ2-5; d_gene: NA; v_gene: TRBV7-9; CDR3nt: TGTGCCAGCAGCGCCCGCGAGACGAACCAAGAGACCCAGTACTTC; CDR3aa: CASSARETNQETQYF
abundance: many; j_gene: TRBJ2-7; d_gene: TRBD1; v_gene: TRBV7-3; CDR3nt: TGTGCCAGCAGCCCCTGGGACAGCGGCTCCTACGAGCAGTACTTC; CDR3aa: CASSPWDSGSYEQYF
abundance: many; j_gene: TRBJ2-5; d_gene: TRBD2; v_gene: TRBV5-1; CDR3nt: TGCGCCAGCAGCTTGGCCCTAGCGGGCAAGGCAGAGACCCAGTACTTC; CDR3aa: CASSLALAGKAETQYF
abundance: few; j_gene: TRBJ1-5; d_gene: TRBD1; v_gene: TRBV2; CDR3nt: TGTGCCAGCAGGGGGGGACAGGGTCATCAGCCCCAGCATTTT; CDR3aa: CASRGGQGHQPQHF
abundance: many; j_gene: TRBJ2-3; d_gene: TRBD2; v_gene: TRBV10-3; CDR3nt: TGTGCCATCGGGCCCGGGACTAATGTAGATACGCAGTATTTT; CDR3aa: CAIGPGTNVDTQYF